A single sample gave rise to the 7 T cell receptor beta chains below, sequenced in a study of beta chain features in type 1 diabetes. Reverse transcribing all isolated RNA meant expressed TCRB transcripts were sequenced. This table comes from immunoSEQ multiplex PCR, and its TCRdb copy is limited to in-frame clones, with some not included. This repertoire shows hundreds of thousands of clones, roughly 16% found once; its top ten account for 0.09% to 0.095%. Sequenced sample: naive CD4+ T cells from blood. The receptors here all came from a man between 18 and 35 years old in good health.

In its sample, this clone was seen a few times. This chain links TRBV28 with TRBJ1-2, with D perhaps matching TRBD1 (5 bases). CDR1 is MDHEN, CDR2 SYDVKM, per germline. The CDR3 is 13 residues long. Trimming shortened V by 5 bases and J by 4 bases, and 11 bases separated the two germline ends. DNA of the CDR3: TGTGCCAGCAGTCAGGGCGGGGTCTATGGCTACACCTTC. It encodes CASSQGGVYGYTF.

This sequence joins TRBV29-1 and TRBJ1-3, with a possible D match to TRBD1 (5 bases). V was cut by 3 bases and J by 5 bases, with 20 bases left in between. The V gene's germline CDR1 is SQVTM and CDR2 ANQGSEA. This CDR3 region has 16 residues. The CDR3 sequence: CSVDLWGPDGRNTIYF. The DNA of the CDR3 is TGCAGCGTTGATCTTTGGGGCCCCGACGGTAGAAACACCATATATTTT. Combining the CDR3 with reference TRBV29-1 and TRBJ1-3 gives the whole variable domain SAVISQKPSRDICQRGTSLTIQCQVDSQVTMMFWYRQQPGQSLTLIATANQGSEATYESGFVIDKFPISRPNLTFSTLTVSNMSPEDSSIYLCSVDLWGPDGRNTIYFGEGSWLTVV.

This clone came up a few times. The chain couples TRBV18 to TRBJ2-7; 8 positions agree with TRBD1. Losses at the gene ends were 6 bases for V and 4 bases for J; bases not matched to a gene: 14. CDR1 is KGHSH, CDR2 LQKENI, per germline. The CDR3 is 16 amino acids. The CDR3 sequence: CASSHHRDRRDYEQYF. The CDR3 region has the DNA TGTGCCAGCTCCCACCATCGGGACAGGAGGGATTACGAGCAGTACTTC.

The chain couples TRBV28 to TRBJ1-6, with D maybe TRBD1 (5 bases). There are 13 residues in the CDR3. Trimming stripped 3 bases from V and 8 bases from J, with 8 bases between. Per germline, CDR1 MDHEN and CDR2 SYDVKM. Written as DNA, the CDR3 is TGTGCCAGCAGTTTGCGGGGGTATTCACCCCTCCACTTT. This sequence encodes CASSLRGYSPLHF.

The table lists this clone with a few counts. This chain joins TRBV7-9 and TRBJ1-1; D call uncertain. Trimming cost V 0 bases and J 1 base, with 6 bases left between them. The CDR3 loop spans 14 amino acids. Germline CDR1 SEHNR, CDR2 FQNEAQ (reference sequence). The CDR3 loop is CASSLARRNTEAFF. As DNA, the CDR3 is TGTGCCAGCAGCTTAGCCCGGAGGAACACTGAAGCTTTCTTT. The whole variable domain, filled in from reference TRBV7-9 and TRBJ1-1, reads DTGVSQNPRHKITKRGQNVTFRCDPISEHNRLYWYRQTLGQGPEFLTYFQNEAQLEKSRLLSDRFSAERPKGSFSTLEIQRTEQGDSAMYLCASSLARRNTEAFFGQGTRLTVV.

The V call is TRBV10-2, the J call TRBJ2-7; 10 bases are a match to TRBD2. Per the germline V gene, CDR1 is WSHSY and CDR2 is SAAADI. The CDR3 has 14 residues. The V segment lost 6 bases and the J segment 4 bases; nucleotides outside the gene matches: 6. The CDR3 protein is CASRVSGLAYEQYF. In DNA, the CDR3 is TGCGCCAGCAGGGTATCGGGACTAGCGTACGAGCAGTACTTC.

This rearrangement joins TRBV29-1 to TRBJ2-2; TRBD2 matches at 9 bases. Trimming cost V 6 bases and J 2 bases; bases outside gene matches: 4. Germline V gene data show CDR1 as SQVTM and CDR2 as ANQGSEA. CDR3 length: 14 amino acids. The CDR3, as DNA: TGCAGCGTCGCTAGCGGGGTAAACACCGGGGAGCTGTTTTTT. Translation gives CSVASGVNTGELFF.